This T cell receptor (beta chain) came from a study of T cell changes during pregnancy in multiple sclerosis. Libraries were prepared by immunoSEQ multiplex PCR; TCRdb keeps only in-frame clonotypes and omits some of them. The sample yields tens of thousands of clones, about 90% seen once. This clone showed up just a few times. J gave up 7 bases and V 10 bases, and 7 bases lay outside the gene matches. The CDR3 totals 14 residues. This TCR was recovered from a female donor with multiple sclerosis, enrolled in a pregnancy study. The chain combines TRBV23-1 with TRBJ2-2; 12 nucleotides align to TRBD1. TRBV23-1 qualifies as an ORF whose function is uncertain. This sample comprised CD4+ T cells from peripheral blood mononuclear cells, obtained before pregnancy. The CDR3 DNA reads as TGCGCCACACCGGGACAGGGGGCGAACGGGGAGCTGTTTTTT. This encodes CATPGQGANGELFF.